This is a list of T cell receptor beta chains from one sample in a study of T cell repertoires in cytomegalovirus infection. Which antigens these TCRs recognize remains unknown. TCRdb reprocessed the reads via MiXCR and lists one record per CDR3 protein. This sample has under 450,000 distinct CDR3 sequences, with about 34% found just once. Source: cultured PBMCs, taken from culture after CMV antigen stimulation. The receptors here all came from a human donor in good health (CMV status not recorded). Some clones in this sample may be carry-over from other donors' samples. Both conserved end residues are part of each CDR3. The D gene is left open where the match is weak. Clone size is given for some rows only: seen once, a few or many times, or a class if the clone is expanded.

j_gene,abundance,d_gene,len,v_gene,CDR3nt,CDR3aa
TRBJ2-7,-,-,16,TRBV19,TGTGCCAGTAGTATGAAGTACTGGGAGGTCGGCTACGAGCAGTACTTC,CASSMKYWEVGYEQYF
TRBJ2-4,-,-,15,TRBV2,TGTGCCAGCAGTGAAGGCTCGGGAGCCAAAAACATTCAGTACTTC,CASSEGSGAKNIQYF
TRBJ2-3,-,TRBD2,15,TRBV7-8,TGTGCCAGCAGCTTAGCGGGAGCGGGAGCGGATACGCAGTATTTT,CASSLAGAGADTQYF
TRBJ1-1,many,-,14,TRBV7-2,TGTGCCAGCAGCTTAGACAGGGTGGTCGCTGAAGCTTTCTTT,CASSLDRVVAEAFF
TRBJ1-2,-,-,15,TRBV11-2,TGTGCCAGCAGCTTAGATCTGGATGTCCCTCATGGCTACACCTTC,CASSLDLDVPHGYTF
TRBJ2-5,few,-,13,TRBV11-1,TGTGCCAGCAGTCGGACCCACCAAGAGACCCAGTACTTC,CASSRTHQETQYF
TRBJ2-6,few,-,16,TRBV5-1,TGCGCCAGCAGCTGGCTCACTGAAGGTGGGGCCAACGTCCTGACTTTC,CASSWLTEGGANVLTF
TRBJ2-2,many,-,15,TRBV2,TGTGCCAGCAGTGAAGCGGGAGCGAACACCGGGGAGCTGTTTTTT,CASSEAGANTGELFF
TRBJ1-1,few,-,15,TRBV9,TGTGCCAGCAGCGTTGATGGACGTTCGAACACTGAAGCTTTCTTT,CASSVDGRSNTEAFF
TRBJ1-1,-,-,15,TRBV6-2/TRBV6-3,TGTGCCAGCAGTTACTGGGCAGGGGTACGCACTGAAGCTTTCTTT,CASSYWAGVRTEAFF
TRBJ2-3,few,-,16,TRBV7-2,TGTGCCAGCAGCTTAGAACAAAGTGCGGTCACAGATACGCAGTATTTT,CASSLEQSAVTDTQYF
TRBJ2-1,-,-,13,TRBV19,TGTGCCAGTAGCCCAAGGAAGGGCAATGAGCAGTTCTTC,CASSPRKGNEQFF
TRBJ1-4,few,-,17,TRBV7-4,TGTGCCAGCAGCTTAGTGTTGGGGGGGACAACTAATGAAAAACTGTTTTTT,CASSLVLGGTTNEKLFF
TRBJ2-7,-,TRBD2,15,TRBV6-2/TRBV6-3,TGTGCCAGCAGTTACAACCAGCGGGGGTCCTACGAGCAGTACTTC,CASSYNQRGSYEQYF
TRBJ2-1,many,TRBD2,14,TRBV7-2,TGTGCCAGCAGCTTAGATAGCGGGACAAATGAGCAGTTCTTC,CASSLDSGTNEQFF
TRBJ2-1,-,TRBD2,16,TRBV12-3/TRBV12-4,TGTGCCAGCAGGGGTGGGGGACTAGCGACTTACAATGAGCAGTTCTTC,CASRGGGLATYNEQFF
TRBJ2-3,-,TRBD2,14,TRBV7-6,TGTGCCAGCAGCACCGGGAGGTACACAGATACGCAGTATTTT,CASSTGRYTDTQYF
TRBJ1-5,few,-,16,TRBV18,TGTGCCAGCTCACCACTCCCGACAGGACTCCAGGGGCCCCAGCATTTT,CASSPLPTGLQGPQHF
TRBJ1-2,many,-,13,TRBV7-2,TGTGCCAGCCTTCATTGGGGTACCGATGGCTACACCTTC,CASLHWGTDGYTF
TRBJ2-2,-,TRBD2,15,TRBV20-1,TGCAGTGCTAGGGCCGGACTAGCGGGTACCGGGGAGCTGTTTTTT,CSARAGLAGTGELFF
TRBJ2-4,few,TRBD2,21,TRBV4-1,TGCGCCAGCAGCCAAGAGAGACTAGCGGGAGGACCGACGAGGACCAAAAACATTCAGTACTTC,CASSQERLAGGPTRTKNIQYF
TRBJ2-7,many,TRBD1,16,TRBV9,TGTGCCAGCAGCGTTCAACCAGGGGGAGACGTCGGAGAGCAGTACTTC,CASSVQPGGDVGEQYF
TRBJ2-1,-,TRBD2,15,TRBV12-3/TRBV12-4,TGTGCCAGCAGACACACTAGCGGGAGGACCAATGAGCAGTTCTTC,CASRHTSGRTNEQFF
TRBJ2-1,many,TRBD2,18,TRBV7-6,TGTGCCAGCAGCTTAGTCCGTGGACTAGCGGGAAATATAAATGAGCAGTTCTTC,CASSLVRGLAGNINEQFF
TRBJ1-5,few,-,14,TRBV2,TGTGCCAGCAGTCGTACAGGGTACAATCAGCCCCAGCATTTT,CASSRTGYNQPQHF
TRBJ2-5,-,-,19,TRBV27,TGTGCCAGCAGTCGGGGGCGTGTGGGGTCGGGAGTCTTTCAAGAGACCCAGTACTTC,CASSRGRVGSGVFQETQYF
TRBJ2-2,many,-,19,TRBV7-8,TGTGCCAGCAGCTTAGAACAGTTGAGGCGTAGCACAGACACCGGGGAGCTGTTTTTT,CASSLEQLRRSTDTGELFF
TRBJ2-5,many,TRBD1,14,TRBV7-2,TGTGCCAGCAGCTTGGACAGGGGAAGAGAGACCCAGTACTTC,CASSLDRGRETQYF
TRBJ2-3,once,TRBD2,15,TRBV12-5,TGTGCTAGTGGTCAGACTAGCCCCCGCACAGATACGCAGTATTTT,CASGQTSPRTDTQYF
TRBJ1-5,-,-,15,TRBV11-2,TGTGCCAGCAGCTTAGGGCTCCGAGGAAATCAGCCCCAGCATTTT,CASSLGLRGNQPQHF
TRBJ2-3,-,TRBD2,15,TRBV6-8,TGTGCCAGCCACTTAGCGGGAGGCCCCACAGATACGCAGTATTTT,CASHLAGGPTDTQYF
TRBJ1-1,-,-,15,TRBV5-6,TGTGCCAGCAGCCTGATTCGGGGGTGGGACACTGAAGCTTTCTTT,CASSLIRGWDTEAFF
TRBJ2-7,few,-,12,TRBV14,TGTGCCAGCAGCTCCCAATACTACGAGCAGTACTTC,CASSSQYYEQYF
TRBJ2-3,-,TRBD1,13,TRBV7-2,TGTGCCAGCAGCTGGGGACAGGTAGATACGCAGTATTTT,CASSWGQVDTQYF
TRBJ2-1,-,-,14,TRBV12-3/TRBV12-4,TGTGCCAGCAGTTTAGAGCGGAGCTACAATGAGCAGTTCTTC,CASSLERSYNEQFF
TRBJ2-3,-,-,16,TRBV2,TGTGCCAGCAGTTCTGAGGGACTCATCCCCACAGATACGCAGTATTTT,CASSSEGLIPTDTQYF
TRBJ1-1,few,-,13,TRBV4-1,TGCGCCAGCAGCCAACCACAATCTATTGAAGCTTTCTTT,CASSQPQSIEAFF
TRBJ2-1,-,-,15,TRBV20-1,TGCAGTGCTAGTTTTGGGCAGCTATCCTACAATGAGCAGTTCTTC,CSASFGQLSYNEQFF
TRBJ2-2,many,-,13,TRBV7-2,TGTGCCAGCAGCCGACAACTCACCGGGGAGCTGTTTTTT,CASSRQLTGELFF
TRBJ1-5,once,-,14,TRBV28,TGTGCCAGCAGTACGCCTTTTAGCAATCAGCCCCAGCATTTT,CASSTPFSNQPQHF
TRBJ1-2,few,-,13,TRBV28,TGTGCCAGCAGTGAAGTAGTTATGAATGGCTACACCTTC,CASSEVVMNGYTF
TRBJ2-3,-,TRBD2,15,TRBV5-4,TGTGCCAGCAGATCTAGCGGGAGTAGGACAGATACGCAGTATTTT,CASRSSGSRTDTQYF
TRBJ1-6,few,-,14,TRBV7-2,TGTGCCAGCAGGTTCGACGCCCCTAATTCACCCCTCCACTTT,CASRFDAPNSPLHF
TRBJ1-2,few,-,14,TRBV7-8,TGTGCCAGCAGCTTAGAACCGGGGGCGTGGGGCTACACCTTC,CASSLEPGAWGYTF
TRBJ2-5,few,TRBD2,16,TRBV6-2/TRBV6-3,TGTGCCAGCAGTTACTCTCGCGGGAGGGCCTTTGAGACCCAGTACTTC,CASSYSRGRAFETQYF
TRBJ2-5,-,-,13,TRBV7-2,TGTGCCAGCAGCTTAGGGGACTTGAAGACCCAGTACTTC,CASSLGDLKTQYF
TRBJ2-3,-,TRBD2,15,TRBV12-3/TRBV12-4,TGTGCCAGCACCCCGGGACTAGGTAAATCAGATACGCAGTATTTT,CASTPGLGKSDTQYF
TRBJ1-1,many,TRBD1,16,TRBV7-2,TGTGCCAGCAGCCTTCCGGGACAGGGGGCTAAGACTGAAGCTTTCTTT,CASSLPGQGAKTEAFF
TRBJ2-1,-,TRBD2,17,TRBV4-3,TGCGCCAGCAGCCACTTTTCCGGGACTAGCGGGTACAATGAGCAGTTCTTC,CASSHFSGTSGYNEQFF
TRBJ2-2,-,-,13,TRBV6-5,TGTGCCAGCCGGGCGGGGATGGTCGGGGAGCTGTTTTTT,CASRAGMVGELFF